Listed below are T cell receptor beta chains from one sample, sequenced in a study of T cells in narcolepsy. Clones were sequenced by immunoSEQ multiplex PCR, and TCRdb holds only the in-frame ones, with some missing. Among approximately 32,000 clones listed, roughly 90% were seen once. The source material was CD45RA- memory CD4+ T cells from PBMCs. These receptors originate from a human donor with narcolepsy. CDR3s include the opening cysteine and the closing phenylalanine or tryptophan. A D gene is named only where the DNA matches it firmly. Clone sizes are given selectively: once, few, many, or a class where the clone is expanded.

CDR3,DNA,V,size,D,J
CAWKGARGGRSPLHF,TGTGCCTGGAAGGGGGCAAGGGGAGGGCGCTCACCCCTCCACTTT,TRBV30,.,TRBD1,TRBJ1-6
CASSLARQGQGEQYF,TGTGCCAGCAGCTTAGCGCGGCAGGGGCAGGGTGAGCAGTACTTC,TRBV7-8,.,.,TRBJ2-7
CSVRAQSGRSEQFF,TGCAGCGTTCGGGCCCAGAGTGGAAGAAGTGAGCAGTTCTTC,TRBV29-1,.,.,TRBJ2-1
CASSFRLWVTDTDTQYF,TGTGCCAGCAGCTTCCGATTGTGGGTAACCGACACAGATACGCAGTATTTT,TRBV11-2,once,.,TRBJ2-3
CAWSVKHLNQPQHF,TGTGCCTGGAGTGTAAAACACCTCAATCAGCCCCAGCATTTT,TRBV30,few,.,TRBJ1-5
CASKTGYSEPQHF,TGTGCCAGCAAGACAGGGTATAGCGAGCCCCAGCATTTT,TRBV28,.,TRBD1,TRBJ1-5
CAGSEVDVRGELFF,TGTGCCGGCAGTGAAGTAGATGTTCGGGGGGAGCTGTTTTTT,TRBV6-1,.,.,TRBJ2-2
CASSIDSQETQYF,TGCGCCAGCAGCATCGACAGCCAAGAGACCCAGTACTTC,TRBV5-1,.,.,TRBJ2-5
CASSLQGSKLAKNIQYF,TGTGCCAGCAGCTTACAGGGTTCTAAACTAGCCAAAAACATTCAGTACTTC,TRBV7-9,.,.,TRBJ2-4
CASSVVGDTQYF,TGTGCCAGCAGCGTAGTGGGGGATACGCAGTATTTT,TRBV9,.,.,TRBJ2-3
CASRDTPQPQHF,TGTGCCAGCAGGGACACTCCACAGCCCCAGCATTTT,TRBV6-5,once,.,TRBJ1-5
CASSYSIGEGELFF,TGTGCCAGCAGTTACTCGATAGGGGAGGGGGAGCTGTTTTTT,TRBV6-6,.,.,TRBJ2-2
CASSQSPGVAKNIQYF,TGCGCCAGCAGCCAGTCCCCGGGAGTAGCCAAAAACATTCAGTACTTC,TRBV5-1,.,.,TRBJ2-4
CASSSVGGNQPQHF,TGTGCCAGCAGCTCCGTAGGTGGCAATCAGCCCCAGCATTTT,TRBV7-2,.,.,TRBJ1-5
CASSPPNRGQDTQYF,TGTGCCAGCTCACCACCGAACAGGGGGCAAGATACGCAGTATTTT,TRBV18,.,TRBD1,TRBJ2-3
CASSFSQGGREKLFF,TGTGCCAGCAGTTTTTCACAGGGGGGGAGGGAAAAACTGTTTTTT,TRBV28,.,TRBD1,TRBJ1-4
CASSPQGAPFYEQYF,TGTGCCAGCAGCCCCCAGGGGGCCCCTTTCTACGAGCAGTACTTC,TRBV7-6,.,TRBD1,TRBJ2-7
CASSLGGREQFF,TGTGCCAGCAGCTTAGGAGGTCGTGAGCAGTTCTTC,TRBV7-2,.,.,TRBJ2-1
CASSLEGNGNTIYF,TGCGCCAGCAGCTTGGAAGGGAATGGAAACACCATATATTTT,TRBV5-1,.,.,TRBJ1-3
CASSQDGAIGEKLFF,TGTGCCAGCAGCCAAGATGGGGCAATCGGGGAAAAACTGTTTTTT,TRBV4-2,.,.,TRBJ1-4
CASSYSSGSGHEQFF,TGTGCCAGCAGTTACTCTAGCGGGAGTGGGCATGAGCAGTTCTTC,TRBV6-5,.,TRBD2,TRBJ2-1
CATSSGGLNEQFF,TGTGCCACCAGCAGTGGGGGGCTAAATGAGCAGTTCTTC,TRBV15,few,.,TRBJ2-1
CASSSSGWTDTQYF,TGTGCCAGCAGCTCCTCGGGGTGGACAGATACGCAGTATTTT,TRBV5-7,.,.,TRBJ2-3
CASSSQGGKNYEQYF,TGTGCCAGCAGCTCACAGGGGGGAAAAAACTACGAGCAGTACTTC,TRBV7-9,.,TRBD1,TRBJ2-7
CASSIAGHIDEQYF,TGCGCCAGCAGCATAGCGGGACATATCGACGAGCAGTACTTC,TRBV5-1,.,TRBD2,TRBJ2-7
CASKAGSSGNTIYF,TGTGCCAGTAAGGCGGGATCCTCTGGAAACACCATATATTTT,TRBV6-6,.,.,TRBJ1-3
CALGDLNTGELFF,TGTGCCCTCGGGGACCTGAACACCGGGGAGCTGTTTTTT,TRBV5-4,few,.,TRBJ2-2
CATSPLAGGPYEQYF,TGTGCCACCAGCCCACTAGCGGGAGGGCCCTACGAGCAGTACTTC,TRBV15,.,TRBD2,TRBJ2-7
CASSLAGACSGNTIYF,TGCGCCAGCAGCTTGGCCGGAGCGTGCTCTGGAAACACCATATATTTT,TRBV5-1,.,.,TRBJ1-3
CASSVASIGGTGATEAFF,TGTGCCAGCAGTGTCGCATCGATAGGAGGGACGGGTGCCACTGAAGCTTTCTTT,TRBV2,.,.,TRBJ1-1
CASSLRAQHSYNEQFF,TGTGCCAGCAGCTTAAGGGCCCAACACTCCTACAATGAGCAGTTCTTC,TRBV7-2,.,.,TRBJ2-1
CASSTGRWDSGANVLTF,TGTGCCAGTAGTACCGGGAGATGGGACTCTGGGGCCAACGTCCTGACTTTC,TRBV19,.,.,TRBJ2-6
CASSSEGDQNRRETQYF,TGTGCCAGCTCAAGCGAGGGTGATCAAAACCGAAGAGAGACCCAGTACTTC,TRBV18,few,.,TRBJ2-5
CASSRSASGANVLTF,TGCGCCAGCAGCCGTTCGGCCTCTGGGGCCAACGTCCTGACTTTC,TRBV4-3,once,.,TRBJ2-6
CSVEVGEAFF,TGCAGCGTTGAAGTAGGTGAAGCTTTCTTT,TRBV29-1,.,.,TRBJ1-1